Sequencing of this T cell receptor (beta chain) was carried out in a study of cytomegalovirus exposure and HLA in healthy donors. Across the study: In a later analysis, the 100 to 150 validation repertoires were reported to have used the same platform as the 600 to 700 first-cohort repertoires.

The table came from immunoSEQ multiplex PCR; TCRdb's copy has only in-frame clones and leaves some out. The sample shows about 73,000 clones, 90% to 95% of them seen only once. The donors were members of the validation cohort, which comprised 120 subjects and was separate from the first cohort of fewer than 700 subjects. This clone was detected once. The sample taken for sequencing was PBMCs. The sequence derives from a man aged 18 to 30 in good health and CMV-seronegative.

The CDR3 loop is CASSETGSNYGYTF. CDR3 DNA: TGTGCCAGCAGTGAAACAGGTAGTAACTATGGCTACACCTTC. The chain has TRBV6-1 and TRBJ1-2; D possibly corresponds to TRBD1 (5 bases). The CDR3 has 14 residues. Germline V gene lookup returns CDR1 MNHNS and CDR2 SASEGT. V lost 2 bases and J lost 1, with 8 bases in between.